Listed below are T cell receptor beta chains from one sample, sequenced in a study of T cell responses to AZD1222 COVID-19 vaccine. Data came from immunoSEQ multiplex PCR; TCRdb stores just in-frame clones and leaves some out. Here the sample spans around 70,000 clones, 79% being singletons. This specimen was peripheral blood, taken on day 0 of MenACWY control vaccination. The receptors were gathered from an adult in good health. The CDR3 runs from the conserved cysteine through the conserved F or W. A D gene is named only where the DNA matches it firmly. The size of a clone is reported for some rows only, either as once, few or many, or as a class for expanded clones.

TGTGCCTGGAGTATGGGGGGCCTCGGGTACGAGCAGTACTTC CAWSMGGLGYEQYF TRBV30 . TRBJ2-7 .
TGTGCAAGTCGCCCTTACTCGGGACACCTCAGAGCCCAGCATTTT CASRPYSGHLRAQHF TRBV12-2 few TRBJ1-5 .
TGTGCCAGCAGTGATTGGGGGCCGTCTAGCACAGATACGCAGTATTTT CASSDWGPSSTDTQYF TRBV2 . TRBJ2-3 .
TGCGCCAGCAGCCGGTACGGGGAAGGCACTGAAGCTTTCTTT CASSRYGEGTEAFF TRBV5-1 . TRBJ1-1 .
TGTGCCAGCAGCGCCGCCGGGACAGCGTCTGGCTACACCTTC CASSAAGTASGYTF TRBV11-1 . TRBJ1-2 TRBD1
TGCAGCGTTGCCCAGGCTGAAGCTTTCTTT CSVAQAEAFF TRBV29-1 . TRBJ1-1 .
TGCGCCAGCAGCCCGTGGACTAGTAAGACGGAGCAGTTCTTC CASSPWTSKTEQFF TRBV5-1 . TRBJ2-1 TRBD2
TGTGCCAGTCATCCCTCCGGGGTTTGGGACACTGAAGCTTTCTTT CASHPSGVWDTEAFF TRBV19 . TRBJ1-1 .
TGCAGTGCTAGAGGACAGGGTGAAGCTTTCTTT CSARGQGEAFF TRBV20-1 . TRBJ1-1 TRBD1
TGTGCCAGCAGCCGGGGACCGGAGAGTGAAGCTTTCTTT CASSRGPESEAFF TRBV7-3 . TRBJ1-1 .
TGTGCCAGTACCCGGGACAGAAATAACAATGAGCAGTTCTTC CASTRDRNNNEQFF TRBV19 . TRBJ2-1 TRBD1
TGTGCCAGCAGTCCGGACAGGATGAACACTGAAGCTTTCTTT CASSPDRMNTEAFF TRBV2 . TRBJ1-1 TRBD1
TGTGCCAGCAGCAAACGTCAGGGCGGCACTGAAGCTTTCTTT CASSKRQGGTEAFF TRBV21-1 . TRBJ1-1 .
TGTGCCAGCAGCTCCGGGACAGGGATTTACAATGAGCAGTTCTTC CASSSGTGIYNEQFF TRBV7-6 . TRBJ2-1 TRBD1
TGCAGCGACCGGGACAGGGTGACCAATGAGCAGTTCTTC CSDRDRVTNEQFF TRBV29-1 . TRBJ2-1 TRBD1
TGCGCCAGCAGCCCCGCCGGGACAGGGAATGAAAAACTGTTTTTT CASSPAGTGNEKLFF TRBV5-1 . TRBJ1-4 TRBD1